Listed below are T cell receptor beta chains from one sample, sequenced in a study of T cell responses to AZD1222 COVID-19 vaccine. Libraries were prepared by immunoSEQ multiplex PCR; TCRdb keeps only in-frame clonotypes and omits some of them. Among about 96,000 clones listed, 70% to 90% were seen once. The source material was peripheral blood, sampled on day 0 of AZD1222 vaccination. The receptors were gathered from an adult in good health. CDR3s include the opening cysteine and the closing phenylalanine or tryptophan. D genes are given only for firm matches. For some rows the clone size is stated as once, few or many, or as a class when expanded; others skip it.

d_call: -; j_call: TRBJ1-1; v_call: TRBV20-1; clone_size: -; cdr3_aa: CSASFNTEAFF; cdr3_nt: TGCAGTGCTAGTTTTAACACTGAAGCTTTCTTT
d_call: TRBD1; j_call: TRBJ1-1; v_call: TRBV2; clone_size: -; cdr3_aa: CASIGDRVNTEAFF; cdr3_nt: TGTGCCAGCATTGGGGACAGGGTGAACACTGAAGCTTTCTTT
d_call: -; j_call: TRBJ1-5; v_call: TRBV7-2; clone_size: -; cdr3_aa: CASSLDAFNQPQHF; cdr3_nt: TGTGCCAGCAGCTTAGACGCCTTCAATCAGCCCCAGCATTTT
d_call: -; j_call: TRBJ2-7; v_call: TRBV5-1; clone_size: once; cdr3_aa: CASSLAPGEYYEQYF; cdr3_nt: TGCGCCAGCAGCTTGGCACCGGGGGAATACTACGAGCAGTACTTC
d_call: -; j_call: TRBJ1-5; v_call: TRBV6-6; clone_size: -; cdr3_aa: CASSSPVGGDTQHF; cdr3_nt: TGTGCCAGCAGTTCCCCGGTTGGGGGTGATACCCAGCATTTT
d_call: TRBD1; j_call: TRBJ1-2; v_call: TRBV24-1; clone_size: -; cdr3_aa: CATRDSPGQGTYDYGYTF; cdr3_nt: TGTGCCACCAGGGACTCACCGGGACAGGGGACGTATGACTATGGCTACACCTTC
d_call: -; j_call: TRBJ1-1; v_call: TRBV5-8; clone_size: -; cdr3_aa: CASSLGQGYLDTEAFF; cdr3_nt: TGTGCCAGCAGCTTGGGCCAGGGATATTTGGACACTGAAGCTTTCTTT
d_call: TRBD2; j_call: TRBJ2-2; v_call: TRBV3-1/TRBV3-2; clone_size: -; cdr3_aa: CASSQERLAGWDTGELFF; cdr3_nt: TGTGCCAGCAGCCAAGAACGGCTAGCGGGGTGGGACACCGGGGAGCTGTTTTTT
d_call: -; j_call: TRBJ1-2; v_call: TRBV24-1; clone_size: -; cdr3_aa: CATSDLYRVRGYTF; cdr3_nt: TGTGCCACCAGTGATTTATACAGGGTTCGAGGCTACACCTTC
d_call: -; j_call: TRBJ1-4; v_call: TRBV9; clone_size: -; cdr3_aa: CASSKTGTTNEKLFF; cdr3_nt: TGTGCCAGCTCAAAGACGGGGACAACTAATGAAAAACTGTTTTTT
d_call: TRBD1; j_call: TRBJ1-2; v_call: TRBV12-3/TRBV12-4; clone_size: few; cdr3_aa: CASSRQGGIGYTF; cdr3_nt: TGTGCCAGCAGTAGACAGGGGGGTATTGGCTACACCTTC
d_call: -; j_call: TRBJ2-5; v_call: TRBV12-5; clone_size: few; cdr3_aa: CASGYQGPSGVGETQYF; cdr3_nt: TGTGCTAGTGGATACCAAGGCCCGTCAGGGGTGGGAGAGACCCAGTACTTC
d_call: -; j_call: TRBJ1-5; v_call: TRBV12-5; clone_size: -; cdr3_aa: CASGFFSSLDGYQPQHF; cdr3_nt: TGTGCTAGTGGTTTTTTTTCCTCTTTGGACGGATATCAGCCCCAGCATTTT
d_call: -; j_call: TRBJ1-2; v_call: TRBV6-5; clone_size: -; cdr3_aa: CASRNARSSLGYTF; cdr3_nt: TGTGCCAGCAGGAACGCTCGAAGCTCCCTTGGCTACACCTTC
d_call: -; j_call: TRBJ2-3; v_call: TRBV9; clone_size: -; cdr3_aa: CASGRALSTDTQYF; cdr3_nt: TGTGCCAGCGGCCGGGCTCTTTCCACAGATACGCAGTATTTT
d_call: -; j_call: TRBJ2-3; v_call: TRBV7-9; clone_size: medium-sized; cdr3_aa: CASSLRDTQYF; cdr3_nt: TGTGCCAGCAGCTTGCGGGATACGCAGTATTTT
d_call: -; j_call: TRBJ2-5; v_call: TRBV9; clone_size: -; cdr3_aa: CASSVGTGRETQYF; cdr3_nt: TGTGCCAGCAGCGTGGGGACCGGGCGGGAGACCCAGTACTTC
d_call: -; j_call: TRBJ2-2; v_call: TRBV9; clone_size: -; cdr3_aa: CASSAGQTPGGELFF; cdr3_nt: TGTGCCAGCAGCGCCGGACAGACTCCCGGCGGGGAGCTGTTTTTT
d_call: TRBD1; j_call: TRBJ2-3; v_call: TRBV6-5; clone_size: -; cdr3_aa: CATSLVGGADTQYF; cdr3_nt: TGTGCCACCAGCCTAGTAGGGGGCGCAGATACGCAGTATTTT
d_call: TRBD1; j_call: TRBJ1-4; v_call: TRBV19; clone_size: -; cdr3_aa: CASSMRGTGNEKLFF; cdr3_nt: TGTGCCAGTAGTATGCGCGGGACAGGGAATGAAAAACTGTTTTTT
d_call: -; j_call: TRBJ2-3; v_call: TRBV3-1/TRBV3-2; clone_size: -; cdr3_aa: CASSHGWSTDTQYF; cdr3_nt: TGTGCCAGCAGCCACGGTTGGAGCACAGATACGCAGTATTTT
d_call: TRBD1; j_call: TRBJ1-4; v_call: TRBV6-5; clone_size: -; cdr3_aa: CASRPRGLREKLFF; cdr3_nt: TGTGCCAGCAGGCCCAGGGGGCTAAGGGAAAAACTGTTTTTT
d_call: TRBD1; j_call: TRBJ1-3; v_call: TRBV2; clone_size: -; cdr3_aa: CASSELQGQGNTIYF; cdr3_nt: TGTGCCAGCAGTGAATTACAGGGGCAGGGAAACACCATATATTTT
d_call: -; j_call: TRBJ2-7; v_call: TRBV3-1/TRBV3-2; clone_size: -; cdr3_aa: CASSQEQGSYEQYF; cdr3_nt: TGTGCCAGCAGCCAAGAGCAGGGATCCTACGAGCAGTACTTC
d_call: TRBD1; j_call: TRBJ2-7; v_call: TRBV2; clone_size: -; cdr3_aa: CASRRTGPSYEQYF; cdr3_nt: TGTGCCAGCAGAAGGACAGGGCCCTCCTACGAGCAGTACTTC
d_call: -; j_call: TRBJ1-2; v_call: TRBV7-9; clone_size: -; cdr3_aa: CASSRTDGGYTF; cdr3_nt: TGTGCCAGCAGCCGGACAGATGGGGGCTACACCTTC
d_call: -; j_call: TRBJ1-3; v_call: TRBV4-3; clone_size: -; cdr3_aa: CASSQVLRTAGNTIYF; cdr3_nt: TGCGCCAGCAGCCAAGTTCTACGGACTGCTGGAAACACCATATATTTT
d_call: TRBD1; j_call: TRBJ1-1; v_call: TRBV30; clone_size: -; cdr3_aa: CAWRPIQGEVTEAFF; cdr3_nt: TGTGCCTGGAGGCCCATACAGGGGGAGGTCACTGAAGCTTTCTTT
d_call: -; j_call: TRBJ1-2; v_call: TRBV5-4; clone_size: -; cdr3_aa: CASSFSQDYGYTF; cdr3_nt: TGTGCCAGCAGCTTTTCCCAGGACTATGGCTACACCTTC
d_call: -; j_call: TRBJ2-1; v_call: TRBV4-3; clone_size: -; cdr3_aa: CASSRHKFSGGESNEQFF; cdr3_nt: TGCGCCAGCAGCCGCCACAAATTCTCAGGGGGGGAATCCAATGAGCAGTTCTTC
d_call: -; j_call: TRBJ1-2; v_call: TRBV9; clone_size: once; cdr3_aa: CASSVGGVRLDGYTF; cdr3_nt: TGTGCCAGCAGCGTAGGGGGGGTTAGATTGGATGGCTACACCTTC
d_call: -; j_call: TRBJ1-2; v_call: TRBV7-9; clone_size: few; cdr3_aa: CASSFNREDYGYTF; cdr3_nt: TGTGCCAGCAGCTTCAACAGGGAGGACTATGGCTACACCTTC
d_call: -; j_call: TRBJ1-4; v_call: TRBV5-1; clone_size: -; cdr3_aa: CASSLGQGDEKLFF; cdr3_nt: TGCGCCAGCAGCTTGGGTCAGGGTGATGAAAAACTGTTTTTT
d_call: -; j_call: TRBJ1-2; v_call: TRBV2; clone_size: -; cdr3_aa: CASTARGRPYGYTF; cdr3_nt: TGTGCCAGCACCGCCCGGGGGAGACCCTATGGCTACACCTTC
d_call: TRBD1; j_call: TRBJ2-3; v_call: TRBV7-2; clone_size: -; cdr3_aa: CASSLLLGQDTQYF; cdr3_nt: TGTGCCAGCAGCTTATTATTGGGACAGGATACGCAGTATTTT
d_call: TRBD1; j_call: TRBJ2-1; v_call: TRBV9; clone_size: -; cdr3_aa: CASSVEGTGGYNEQFF; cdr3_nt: TGTGCCAGCAGCGTAGAGGGGACAGGGGGCTACAATGAGCAGTTCTTC
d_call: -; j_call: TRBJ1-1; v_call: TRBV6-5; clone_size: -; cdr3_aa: CASSYARRRTEAFF; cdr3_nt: TGTGCCAGCAGTTACGCCCGGAGACGGACTGAAGCTTTCTTT
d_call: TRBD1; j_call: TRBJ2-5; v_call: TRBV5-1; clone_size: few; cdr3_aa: CASSSQGAETQYF; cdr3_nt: TGCGCCAGCAGCTCACAGGGGGCAGAGACCCAGTACTTC
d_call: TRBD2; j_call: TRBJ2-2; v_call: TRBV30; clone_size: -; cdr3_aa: CAWRNPGLAGGLNTGELFF; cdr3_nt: TGTGCCTGGAGGAACCCGGGACTAGCGGGGGGACTTAACACCGGGGAGCTGTTTTTT
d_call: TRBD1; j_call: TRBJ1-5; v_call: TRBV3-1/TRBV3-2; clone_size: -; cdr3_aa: CASSQQTGGNQPQHF; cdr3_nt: TGTGCCAGCAGCCAACAGACAGGGGGCAATCAGCCCCAGCATTTT
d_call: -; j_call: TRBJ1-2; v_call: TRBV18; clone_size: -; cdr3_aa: CASSPNSGRSDYGYTF; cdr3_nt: TGTGCCAGCTCACCAAATTCAGGGCGGTCGGACTATGGCTACACCTTC
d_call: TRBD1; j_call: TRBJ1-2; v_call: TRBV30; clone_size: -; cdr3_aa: CAQSRTGVYGYTF; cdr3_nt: TGTGCCCAGTCCCGGACAGGGGTGTATGGCTACACCTTC
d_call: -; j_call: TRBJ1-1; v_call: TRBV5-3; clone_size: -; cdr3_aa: CARSSFNTEAFF; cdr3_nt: TGTGCCAGAAGCTCTTTCAACACTGAAGCTTTCTTT
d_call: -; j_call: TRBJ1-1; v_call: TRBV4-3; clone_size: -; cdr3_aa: CASSQEAGRNTEAFF; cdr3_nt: TGCGCCAGCAGCCAAGAGGCAGGCAGGAACACTGAAGCTTTCTTT
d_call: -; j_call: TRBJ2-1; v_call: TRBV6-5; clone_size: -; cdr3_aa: CASKGGSYNEQFF; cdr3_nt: TGTGCCAGCAAAGGAGGCTCCTACAATGAGCAGTTCTTC
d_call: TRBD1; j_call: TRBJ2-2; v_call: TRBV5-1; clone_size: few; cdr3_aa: CASSLLPNTDRRLFF; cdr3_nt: TGCGCCAGCAGCTTACTCCCCAACACGGACAGGAGGCTGTTTTTT
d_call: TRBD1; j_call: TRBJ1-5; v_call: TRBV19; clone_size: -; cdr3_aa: CASSIPTGAGVNQPQHF; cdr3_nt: TGTGCCAGTAGTATCCCGACAGGGGCAGGGGTCAATCAGCCCCAGCATTTT
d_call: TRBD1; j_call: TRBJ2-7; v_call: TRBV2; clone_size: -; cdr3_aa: CASRKDRQGDYEQYF; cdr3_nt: TGTGCCAGCAGAAAAGATCGACAGGGGGACTACGAGCAGTACTTC
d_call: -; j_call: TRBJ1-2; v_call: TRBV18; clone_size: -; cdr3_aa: CASSPQGENGYTF; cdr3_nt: TGTGCCAGCTCACCACAGGGGGAGAACGGCTACACCTTC
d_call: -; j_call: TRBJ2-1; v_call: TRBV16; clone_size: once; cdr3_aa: CASSHGLNNEQFF; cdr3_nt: TGTGCCAGCAGCCATGGACTAAACAATGAGCAGTTCTTC
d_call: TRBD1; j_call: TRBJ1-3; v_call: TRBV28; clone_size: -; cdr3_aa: CASTTGGSGNTIYF; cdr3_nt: TGTGCCAGCACGACAGGGGGCTCTGGAAACACCATATATTTT
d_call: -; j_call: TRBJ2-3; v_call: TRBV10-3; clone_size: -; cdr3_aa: CAISESGRTDTQYF; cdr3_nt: TGTGCCATCAGTGAGTCAGGACGCACAGATACGCAGTATTTT
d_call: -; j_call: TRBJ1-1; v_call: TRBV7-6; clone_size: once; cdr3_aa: CASSLDTGGSTEAFF; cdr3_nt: TGTGCCAGCAGCTTAGACACGGGGGGAAGCACTGAAGCTTTCTTT